This T cell receptor (beta chain) was documented in a study of T cells after yellow fever vaccination. Study summary: Fractions with few cells were prepared using SMART-Seq v4 Ultra Low Input.

This clonotype has a count of ten or more. The antigen remains unidentified. Germline V CDR1 and CDR2: SEHNR, FQNEAQ (reference sequence). This CDR3 spans 16 amino acids. V shed 2 bases, J shed 2 bases, and the junction held 5 bases outside the gene matches. Study observations and caveats: Some clonotypes, a small share, were shared between CD4 and CD8 compartments. Abundant contaminating clonotypes from the bulk population could appear in FACS-sorted repertoires.

TCRdb analysed the 5' RACE reads with MiXCR anew, one entry per CDR3 protein. This sample yields 50,000 or so distinct CDR3 sequences, of which approximately 7% are seen a single time; around 28% belongs to the top ten. Sequenced material: CD8+ T cells sorted from PBMCs, taken roughly 14 days after the first yellow fever vaccination. The clonotype was recovered from a man aged 18 to 29 who received the YFV17D yellow fever vaccine. This sequence joins TRBV7-9 and TRBJ2-3, with 9 bases that match TRBD2. DNA of the CDR3: TGTGCCAGCAGCTTATCGGCTAGCGGGGTCACAGATACGCAGTATTTT. Protein product: CASSLSASGVTDTQYF. Using reference TRBV7-9 and TRBJ2-3 for the parts outside the CDR3, the full variable domain is DTGVSQNPRHKITKRGQNVTFRCDPISEHNRLYWYRQTLGQGPEFLTYFQNEAQLEKSRLLSDRFSAERPKGSFSTLEIQRTEQGDSAMYLCASSLSASGVTDTQYFGPGTRLTVL.